The TCR beta chain described here comes from a study of CXCR3-negative and CXCR3-positive naive CD8 T cells (dated by TCRdb to the late 2010s). Study-level background: In total, about 135 million TRB reads were obtained, or roughly 1.5 +/- 0.3 million reads per library. Diversity and physicochemical repertoire analyses covered some eleven donors pooled from two independent experiments. The TRBV-TRBJ cluster analysis covered naive subsets from roughly 5 donors and memory cells from 3 donors.

What the authors observed across the whole study: Comparably high repertoire diversity was found in both naive subsets, whereas much lower repertoire diversity was found in memory CD8+ T cells. TRB CDR3s from CXCR3-positive naive cells showed higher hydrophobicity (lower Kidera factor 4), lower energy, and higher strength and volume indices than CXCR3-negative naive cells. Because CXCR3 expression was partially decreased after cryopreservation, freshly isolated PBMCs were used for most assays. Within the same donor, TRBV-TRBJ usage looked similar between naive CXCR3-negative and CXCR3-positive cells, but memory cells had distinct patterns. Because surface CD5, which is linked to self-reactivity in mice, was comparable between the naive subsets, TCR interaction strength was also inferred from TRB CDR3 physicochemical properties.

For sequencing, a NextSeq 550 was employed. The Human TCR Profiling Kit (MiLaboratory) was used to make UMI-labeled 5' RACE TRB cDNA libraries. The full amount of extracted RNA was used for cDNA synthesis, and the full amount of resulting cDNA was used for PCR amplification. Libraries were prepared in parallel with an identical number of PCR cycles. In the paper's pipeline: About 54,000 +/- 9,700 unique UMI-labeled TRB cDNA molecules per library were extracted with MIGEC and MiXCR, with at least two reads per UMI required. An average of 40,000 +/- 10,000 functional in-frame TRB CDR3 nucleotide clonotypes without stop codons was found per library. Diversity metrics, including normalized Shannon-Wiener and Chao1, were computed in VDJtools after downsampling to 5000 UMI-labeled TRB molecules per sample. For the central five CDR3 residues, VDJtools calculated physicochemical properties weighted by clonotype size, namely interaction energy, strength, volume and Kidera factor 4. TCRdb reprocessed the reads and provides one entry for every CDR3 protein sequence; no DNA is given. The V and J calls reflect TCRdb's pipeline rather than the authors' work. This specimen's table enumerates tens of thousands of distinct CDR3 sequences. In total, the top ten clones hold under 0.95% of the sample.

Details on this clonotype: Its antigen target is currently unknown.

Each CD8+ T cell subset was flow-sorted in triplicate, with 300,000 cells per subset placed directly into RLT lysis buffer. To exclude memory contaminants, naive CD8+ T cells were stringently defined as CD45RO-CCR7+CD27+CD95-. Peripheral blood mononuclear cells were isolated from buffy coats using standard density gradient centrifugation. Naive CXCR3-negative and CXCR3-positive CD8+ T cells were flow-sorted on a FACSAria III. Total RNA was extracted from sorted cells using an RNeasy Mini Kit. Sequenced sample: naive CXCR3+ CD8+ T cells from blood. The cell subset or site label for this specimen denotes: CD45RO-CCR7+CD27+CD95- naive CD8+ T cells expressing CXCR3 (TNR3+). This TCR came from a human donor in good health. Some clones in this sample may be carry-over from other donors' samples.

The CDR3 protein is CASSYSIGTGKQFF. The chain joins TRBV6-5 to TRBJ2-1. The CDR3 runs 14 residues from the cysteine to the phenylalanine. The DNA is not on file. The germline V gene provides CDR1 MNHEY and CDR2 SVGAGI.